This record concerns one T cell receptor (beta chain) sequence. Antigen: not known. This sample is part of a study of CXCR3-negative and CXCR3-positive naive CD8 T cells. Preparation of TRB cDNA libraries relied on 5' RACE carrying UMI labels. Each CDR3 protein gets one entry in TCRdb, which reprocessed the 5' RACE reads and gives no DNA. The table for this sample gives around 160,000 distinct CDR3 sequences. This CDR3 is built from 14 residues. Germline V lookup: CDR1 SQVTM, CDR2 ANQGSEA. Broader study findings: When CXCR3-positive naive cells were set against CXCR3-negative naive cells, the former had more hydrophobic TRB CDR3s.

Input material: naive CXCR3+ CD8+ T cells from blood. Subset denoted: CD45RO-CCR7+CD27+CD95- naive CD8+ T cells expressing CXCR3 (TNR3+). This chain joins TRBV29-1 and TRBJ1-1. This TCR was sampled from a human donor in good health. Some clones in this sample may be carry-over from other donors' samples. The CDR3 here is CSVAPGYGNIEAFF.